This T cell receptor (beta chain) was sequenced in a study of blood T cell repertoires in COVID-19. The J segment lost 3 bases and the V segment lost 7 bases, leaving 7 bases of the junction unmatched. Germline values: CDR1 LNHDA, CDR2 SQIVND (reference sequence). The CDR3 runs 15 residues. Those who participated ranged in age from about 18 to 89 years and resided in 20 to 25 US areas. How the authors handled the data: Amplification of reference gene primers provided the estimated nucleated cell counts. Measured with immunoSEQ multiplex PCR; TCRdb has only the in-frame clones, and not every one. For V, J and clone size, that table is used; D and trimming come from the DNA. Of under 300,000 clones in the sample, about 90% are singletons; the top ten hold just under 6.5%.

Sequenced material: PBMCs or T cells enriched from blood (not recorded which). The clonotype comes from a woman in her twenties or thirties with acute COVID-19. This chain connects TRBV19 to TRBJ2-2; 8 bases map to TRBD1. DNA of the CDR3: TGTGCCAGTATACCTCGACAGGGGTACACCGGGGAGCTGTTTTTT. Amino acid sequence: CASIPRQGYTGELFF.